Described below is a single T cell receptor beta chain sequence and its context. T lymphocytes were negatively selected, with EpCAM beads added for tumor-infiltrating lymphocytes. Memory CD8 T cells were sorted as CD8+CD4-CD45RA-, any CCR7 status. The record originates from a study of CD39 and CD103 CD8 tumor-infiltrating T cells. This CDR3 is 14 amino acids long. Germline CDR1 is MNHEY and CDR2 is SMNVEV (reference sequence). The V end was cut by 8 bases, the J end by 7 bases, with 20 bases between. Clones were sequenced by immunoSEQ multiplex PCR, and TCRdb holds only the in-frame ones, with some missing. The sample carries fewer than 5,000 clones, roughly 70% recorded once.

This sequence was found in a human donor with head and neck squamous cell carcinoma. This chain connects TRBV27 to TRBJ1-1, with D possibly matching TRBD1 (5 bases). The sample comprised CD8+ T cells sorted from blood. Specified subset: total memory CD8 T cells (CD45RA-CCR7+/-) from blood or uninvolved lymph node. CDR3 in amino acids: CASYRAAGMLEAFF. In DNA form, the CDR3 reads TGTGCCAGCTATCGGGCCGCAGGGATGCTTGAAGCTTTCTTT.